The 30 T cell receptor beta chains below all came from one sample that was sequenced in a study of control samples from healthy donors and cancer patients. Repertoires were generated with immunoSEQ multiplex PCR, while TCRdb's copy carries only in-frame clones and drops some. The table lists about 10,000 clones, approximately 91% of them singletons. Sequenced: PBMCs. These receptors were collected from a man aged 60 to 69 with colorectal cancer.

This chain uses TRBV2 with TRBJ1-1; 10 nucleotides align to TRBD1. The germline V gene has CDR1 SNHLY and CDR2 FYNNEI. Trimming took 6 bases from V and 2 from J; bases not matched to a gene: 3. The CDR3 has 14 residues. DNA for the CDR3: TGTGCCAGCAGGCGGGACAGGGGCAACACTGAAGCTTTCTTT. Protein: CASRRDRGNTEAFF.

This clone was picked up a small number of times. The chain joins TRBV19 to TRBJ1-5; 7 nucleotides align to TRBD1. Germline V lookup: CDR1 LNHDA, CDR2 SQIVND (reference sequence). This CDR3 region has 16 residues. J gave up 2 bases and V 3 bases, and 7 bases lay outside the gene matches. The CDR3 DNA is TGTGCCAGTAGTATTGCAAACAGGGGAGGCAATCAGCCCCAGCATTTT. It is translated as CASSIANRGGNQPQHF.

The CDR3, as DNA: TGTGCCAGCAGTTCTTGGGCCAGGCCCACAACTAATGAAAAACTGTTTTTT. Amino acid sequence: CASSSWARPTTNEKLFF. The gene calls are TRBV28 and TRBJ1-4; D not resolved. Trimming took 4 bases from V and 0 from J, leaving 15 bases between them. Germline values: CDR1 MDHEN, CDR2 SYDVKM. CDR3 length: 17 amino acids.

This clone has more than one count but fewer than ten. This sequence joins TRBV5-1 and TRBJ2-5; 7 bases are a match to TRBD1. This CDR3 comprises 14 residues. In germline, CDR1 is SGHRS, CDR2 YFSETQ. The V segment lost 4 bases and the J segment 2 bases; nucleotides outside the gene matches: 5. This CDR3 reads CASSPGTAQETQYF. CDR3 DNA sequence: TGCGCCAGCAGCCCGGGGACAGCTCAAGAGACCCAGTACTTC.

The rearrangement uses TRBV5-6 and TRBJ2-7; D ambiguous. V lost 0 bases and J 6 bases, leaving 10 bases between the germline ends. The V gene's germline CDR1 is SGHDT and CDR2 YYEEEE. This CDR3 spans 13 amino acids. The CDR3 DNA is TGTGCCAGCAGCTTGGTTCCGTGGGGCGAGCAGTACTTC. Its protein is CASSLVPWGEQYF. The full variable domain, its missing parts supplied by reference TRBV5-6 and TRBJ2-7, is DAGVTQSPTHLIKTRGQQVTLRCSPKSGHDTVSWYQQALGQGPQFIFQYYEEEERQRGNFPDRFSGHQFPNYSSELNVNALLLGDSALYLCASSLVPWGEQYFGPGTRLTVT.

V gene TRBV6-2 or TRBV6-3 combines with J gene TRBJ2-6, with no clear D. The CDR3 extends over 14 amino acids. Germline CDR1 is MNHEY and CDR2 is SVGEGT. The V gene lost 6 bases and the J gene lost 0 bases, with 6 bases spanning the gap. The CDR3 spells CASSGYSGANVLTF. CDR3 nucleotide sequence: TGTGCCAGCAGCGGGTACTCTGGGGCCAACGTCCTGACTTTC.

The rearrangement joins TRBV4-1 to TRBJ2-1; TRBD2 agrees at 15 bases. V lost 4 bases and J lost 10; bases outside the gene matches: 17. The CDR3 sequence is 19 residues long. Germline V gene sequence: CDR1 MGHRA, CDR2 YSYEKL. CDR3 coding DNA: TGCGCCAGCAGCCTAGGACTAGCGGGGGGGCCCCGCCAACTTAGGGAGCAGTTCTTC. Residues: CASSLGLAGGPRQLREQFF.

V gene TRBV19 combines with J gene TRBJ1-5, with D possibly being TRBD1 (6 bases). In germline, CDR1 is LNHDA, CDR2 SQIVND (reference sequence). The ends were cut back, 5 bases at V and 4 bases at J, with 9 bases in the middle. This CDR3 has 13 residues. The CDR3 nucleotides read TGTGCCAGTAGTCAGGGGCGGAATCAGCCCCAGCATTTT. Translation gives CASSQGRNQPQHF.

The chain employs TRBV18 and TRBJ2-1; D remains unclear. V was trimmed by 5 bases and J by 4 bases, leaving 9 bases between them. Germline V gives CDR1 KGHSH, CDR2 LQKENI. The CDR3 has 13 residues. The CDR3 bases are TGTGCCAGCTCAGCAACAGAGTACAATGAGCAGTTCTTC. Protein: CASSATEYNEQFF.

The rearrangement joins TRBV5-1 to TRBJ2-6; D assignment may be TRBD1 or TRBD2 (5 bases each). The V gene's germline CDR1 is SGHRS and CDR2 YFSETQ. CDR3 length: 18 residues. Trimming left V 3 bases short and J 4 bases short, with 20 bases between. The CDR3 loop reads CASSSRGRVLFGANVLTF. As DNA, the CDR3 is TGCGCCAGCAGCTCCCGGGGCAGGGTGTTATTCGGGGCCAACGTCCTGACTTTC. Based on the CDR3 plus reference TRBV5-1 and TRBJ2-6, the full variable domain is KAGVTQTPRYLIKTRGQQVTLSCSPISGHRSVSWYQQTPGQGLQFLFEYFSETQRNKGNFPGRFSGRQFSNSRSEMNVSTLELGDSALYLCASSSRGRVLFGANVLTFGAGSRLTVL.

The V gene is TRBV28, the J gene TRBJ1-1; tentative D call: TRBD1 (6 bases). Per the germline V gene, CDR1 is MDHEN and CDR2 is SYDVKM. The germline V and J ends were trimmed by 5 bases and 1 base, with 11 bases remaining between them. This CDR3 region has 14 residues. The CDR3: CASSLRTENTEAFF. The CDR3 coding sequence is TGTGCCAGCAGTCTACGGACAGAGAACACTGAAGCTTTCTTT. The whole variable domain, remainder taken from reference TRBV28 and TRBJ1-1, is DVKVTQSSRYLVKRTGEKVFLECVQDMDHENMFWYRQDPGLGLRLIYFSYDVKMKEKGDIPEGYSVSREKKERFSLILESASTNQTSMYLCASSLRTENTEAFFGQGTRLTVV.

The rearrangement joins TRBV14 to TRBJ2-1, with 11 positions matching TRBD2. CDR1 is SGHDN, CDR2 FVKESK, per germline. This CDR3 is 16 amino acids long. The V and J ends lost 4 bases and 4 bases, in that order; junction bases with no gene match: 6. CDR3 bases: TGTGCCAGCAGCCCTATAGGGACTAGCGGATACAATGAGCAGTTCTTC. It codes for CASSPIGTSGYNEQFF.

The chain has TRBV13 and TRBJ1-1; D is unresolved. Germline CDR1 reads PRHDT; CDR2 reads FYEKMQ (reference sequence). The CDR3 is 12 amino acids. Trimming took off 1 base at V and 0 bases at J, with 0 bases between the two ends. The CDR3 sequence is CASSLVNTEAFF. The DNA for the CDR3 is TGTGCCAGCAGCTTAGTGAACACTGAAGCTTTCTTT.

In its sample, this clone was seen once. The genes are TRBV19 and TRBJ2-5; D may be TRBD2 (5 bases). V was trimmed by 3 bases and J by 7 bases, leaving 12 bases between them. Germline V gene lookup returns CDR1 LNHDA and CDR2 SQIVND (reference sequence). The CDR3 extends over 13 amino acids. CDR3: CASSIIREGTQYF. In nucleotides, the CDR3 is TGTGCCAGTAGTATCATCAGAGAGGGGACCCAGTACTTC.

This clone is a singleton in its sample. CDR3 nucleotides: TGTGCCAGCTCACCAGGGCCGTTCCGGTACAATGAGCAGTTCTTC. Translated: CASSPGPFRYNEQFF. This chain uses TRBV18 with TRBJ2-1, with D hard to call. The V gene's germline CDR1 is KGHSH and CDR2 LQKENI. Trimming removed 2 bases from V and 4 bases from J, with 12 bases in between. The CDR3 extends over 15 amino acids. Together with reference TRBV18 and TRBJ2-1, the CDR3 gives the full variable domain: NAGVMQNPRHLVRRRGQEARLRCSPMKGHSHVYWYRQLPEEGLKFMVYLQKENIIDESGMPKERFSAEFPKEGPSILRIQQVVRGDSAAYFCASSPGPFRYNEQFFGPGTRLTVL.

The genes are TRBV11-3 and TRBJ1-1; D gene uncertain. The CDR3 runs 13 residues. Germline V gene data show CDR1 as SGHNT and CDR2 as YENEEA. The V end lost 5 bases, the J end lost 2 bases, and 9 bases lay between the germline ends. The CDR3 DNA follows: TGTGCCAGCAGCCCTGGGGTTAACACTGAAGCTTTCTTT. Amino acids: CASSPGVNTEAFF. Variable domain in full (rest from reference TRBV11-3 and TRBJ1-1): EAGVVQSPRYKIIEKKQPVAFWCNPISGHNTLYWYLQNLGQGPELLIRYENEEAVDDSQLPKDRFSAERLKGVDSTLKIQPAELGDSAVYLCASSPGVNTEAFFGQGTRLTVV.

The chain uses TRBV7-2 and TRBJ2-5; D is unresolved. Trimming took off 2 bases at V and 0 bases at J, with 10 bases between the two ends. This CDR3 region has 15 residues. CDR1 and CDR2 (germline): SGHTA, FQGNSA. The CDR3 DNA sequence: TGTGCCAGCAGCTTACGCGGCGTGAACCAAGAGACCCAGTACTTC. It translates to CASSLRGVNQETQYF.

CDR3 sequence: CASSLYGGRDQPQHF. The CDR3 nucleotides read TGTGCCAGCAGCTTATACGGGGGCCGGGATCAGCCCCAGCATTTT. The chain links TRBV7-9 to TRBJ1-5; possibly TRBD1 for D (6 bases). CDR3 size: 15 residues. With 2 bases removed from V and 5 bases from J, the gap between germline ends came to 13 bases. CDR1 and CDR2 (germline): SEHNR, FQNEAQ (reference sequence).

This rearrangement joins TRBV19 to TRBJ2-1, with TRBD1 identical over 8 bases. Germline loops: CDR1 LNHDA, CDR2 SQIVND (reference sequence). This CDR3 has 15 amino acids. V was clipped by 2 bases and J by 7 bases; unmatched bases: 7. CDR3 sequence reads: CASSIMQGAGNEQFF. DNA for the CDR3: TGTGCCAGTAGTATAATGCAGGGGGCCGGAAATGAGCAGTTCTTC.

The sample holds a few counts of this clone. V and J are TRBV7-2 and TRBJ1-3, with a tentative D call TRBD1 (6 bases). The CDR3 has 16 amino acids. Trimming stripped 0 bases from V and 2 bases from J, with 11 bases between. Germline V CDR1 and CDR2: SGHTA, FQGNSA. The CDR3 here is CASSLATEGAGNTIYF. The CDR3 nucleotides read TGTGCCAGCAGCTTAGCGACCGAGGGGGCTGGAAACACCATATATTTT. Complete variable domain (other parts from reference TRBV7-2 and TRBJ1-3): GAGVSQSPSNKVTEKGKDVELRCDPISGHTALYWYRQSLGQGLEFLIYFQGNSAPDKSGLPSDRFSAERTGGSVSTLTIQRTQQEDSAVYLCASSLATEGAGNTIYFGEGSWLTVV.

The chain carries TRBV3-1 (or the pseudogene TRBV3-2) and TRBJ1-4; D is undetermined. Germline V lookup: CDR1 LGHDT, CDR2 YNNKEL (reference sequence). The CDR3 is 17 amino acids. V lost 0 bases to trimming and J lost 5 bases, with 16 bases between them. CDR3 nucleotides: TGTGCCAGCAGCCAAGACTCGGTTGGGTTCTGGAATGAAAAACTGTTTTTT. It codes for CASSQDSVGFWNEKLFF.

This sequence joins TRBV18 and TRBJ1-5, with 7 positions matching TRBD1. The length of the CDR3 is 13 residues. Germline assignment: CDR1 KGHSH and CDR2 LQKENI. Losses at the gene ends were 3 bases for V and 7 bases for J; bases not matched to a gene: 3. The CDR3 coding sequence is TGTGCCAGCTCACCGGACAGGACACAGCCCCAGCATTTT. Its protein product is CASSPDRTQPQHF.

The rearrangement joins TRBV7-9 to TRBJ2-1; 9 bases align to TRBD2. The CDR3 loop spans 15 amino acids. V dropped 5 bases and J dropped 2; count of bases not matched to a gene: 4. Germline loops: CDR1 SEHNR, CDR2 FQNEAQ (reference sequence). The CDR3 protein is CASSQSGGTYNEQFF. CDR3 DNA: TGTGCCAGCAGCCAAAGCGGGGGGACCTACAATGAGCAGTTCTTC.

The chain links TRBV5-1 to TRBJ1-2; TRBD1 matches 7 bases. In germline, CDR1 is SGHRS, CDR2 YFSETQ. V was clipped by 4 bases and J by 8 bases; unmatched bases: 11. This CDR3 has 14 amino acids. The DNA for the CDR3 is TGCGCCAGCAGCATCGGACAGGTCTTGGGGGGCTACACCTTC. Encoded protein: CASSIGQVLGGYTF.

The CDR3 nucleotides are TGTGCCAGCAGTGAAGACAGAGTAAGGCGAGGCTACACCTTC. Its translation is CASSEDRVRRGYTF. The V gene is TRBV2, the J gene TRBJ1-2; D call uncertain. Germline V gene data show CDR1 as SNHLY and CDR2 as FYNNEI. The CDR3 is 14 amino acids. Trimming took 1 base from V and 8 from J, leaving 14 bases between them.

CDR3: CASSQKLAGGPSNEQFF. The CDR3 DNA sequence: TGCGCCAGCAGCCAAAAGCTGGCGGGGGGGCCATCCAATGAGCAGTTCTTC. V and J are TRBV4-3 and TRBJ2-1, with TRBD2 matching 9 bases. Unmatched junction bases numbered 11, after V lost 2 bases and J lost 6 bases. Germline V CDR1 and CDR2: LGHNA, YSLEER. The CDR3 contains 17 residues.

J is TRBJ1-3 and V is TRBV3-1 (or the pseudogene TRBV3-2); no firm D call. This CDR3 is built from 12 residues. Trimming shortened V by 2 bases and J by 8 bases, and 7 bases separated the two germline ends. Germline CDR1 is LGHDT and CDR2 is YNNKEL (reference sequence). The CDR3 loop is CASSQTSHTIYF. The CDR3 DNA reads TGTGCCAGCAGCCAAACGTCTCACACCATATATTTT.

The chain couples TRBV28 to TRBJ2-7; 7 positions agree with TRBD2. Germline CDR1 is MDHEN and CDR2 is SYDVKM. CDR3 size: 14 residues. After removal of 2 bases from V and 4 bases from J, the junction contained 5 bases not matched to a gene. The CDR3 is CASSLGGGGYEQYF. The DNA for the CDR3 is TGTGCCAGCAGTTTAGGGGGGGGAGGTTACGAGCAGTACTTC.

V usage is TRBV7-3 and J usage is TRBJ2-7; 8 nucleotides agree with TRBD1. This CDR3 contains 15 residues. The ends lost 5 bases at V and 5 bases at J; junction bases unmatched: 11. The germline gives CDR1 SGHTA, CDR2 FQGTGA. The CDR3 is CASSLRPGGLDEQYF. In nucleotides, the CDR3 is TGTGCCAGCAGCCTTCGGCCAGGGGGCTTAGACGAGCAGTACTTC.

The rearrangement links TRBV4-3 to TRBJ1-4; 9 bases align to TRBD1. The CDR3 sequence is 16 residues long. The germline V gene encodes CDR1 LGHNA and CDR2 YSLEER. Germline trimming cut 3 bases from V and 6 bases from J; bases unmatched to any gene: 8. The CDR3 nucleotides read TGCGCCAGCAGCCATTCCACGGGACAGGGCCATGAAAAACTGTTTTTT. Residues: CASSHSTGQGHEKLFF.